Given below is one T cell receptor beta chain in context. Only one count was recorded for this clone. What this receptor recognizes is not known. No much larger clone is present one base from it, and per-base qualities are unavailable. The protocol used for the library was the immunoSEQ multiplex PCR assay. For the multiplex PCR, a mixture combining 60 forward primers for TCR Vbeta segments and 13 reverse primers for TCR Jbeta segments was used. The CDR3 region of rearranged TCR beta genes was amplified from genomic DNA by a multiplex PCR assay. Amplified TCR beta libraries were sequenced as 87-base-pair reads on the Illumina HiSeq System. Turning to the authors' computational methods: A later analysis counted tens of millions of unique TCR beta chains across the 670 or so repertoires, and 10 million to 12 million of these chains were shared by at least two donors. To remove PCR and sequencing errors, raw reads were error-corrected and collapsed into unique sequences using a nearest-neighbor algorithm that merged closely related sequences. Alignment of CDR3 sequences to IMGT reference sequences was used to assign V, D and J gene segments. For a sequence to be retained, a match of at least six nucleotides to both a V gene segment and a J gene segment was required. A rearrangement was called productive if the CDR3 had no stop codons and remained in frame with V and J, and every other rearrangement was called non-productive. Following IMGT convention, CDR3 was defined as the stretch from the second conserved V-encoded cysteine up to the conserved J-encoded phenylalanine. Sequences without an unambiguous match to a single V gene segment were excluded from the earlier analysis of a few hundred of the donors. In an earlier analysis of approximately 560 of the donors, a V segment was called functional when productive rearrangements were above 56.7%, and segregating when the standard deviation between donors exceeded 5%. A statistical classification framework was built for diagnosing cytomegalovirus status from the catalog of TCR beta chain sequences. In a later analysis, V and J genes were assigned by comparing TCR nucleotide sequences against IMGT/GENE-DB human TR gene sequences. A later analysis assigned CDR3 sequences and most-parsimonious VDJ recombination scenarios with the TCRdist pipeline. In a later analysis, each TCR beta chain was defined by its CDR3 amino acid sequence together with its V-gene family, and reads lacking a unique V-gene family were excluded. To address suspected cross-contamination and a sequencing artifact, a later analysis removed around 600 highly shared, low-generation-probability nucleotide sequences. A later analysis calculated a clonal expansion index for each public chain from normalized within-repertoire ranks of inferred template counts. In a later analysis, generation probabilities were computed with a VDJ recombination model fitted to out-of-frame rearrangements, and the resulting probabilities were checked against IGoR. A later analysis scored TCR-TCR, TCR-HLA and TCR-CMV co-occurrence with hypergeometric tests, applying a repertoire-size bias correction to TCR pairs. In a later analysis, false discovery rates were estimated by permuting HLA or CMV assignments 20 times. In a later analysis, co-occurring TCRs were grouped using DBSCAN, with TCRdist sequence similarity added in when clustering inside HLA-allele-positive subsets. Repertoires with fewer than 30,000 or more than 120,000 public chains were left out of co-occurrence clustering, as were roughly five repertoires with anomalous nucleotide sharing. The clones in this table, taken by TCRdb from immuneACCESS, are in-frame only. Not every clone is retained; where verified, under half of the shortfall comes from an unresolved V gene, and the cause of the rest is unknown. That table gives V, J and clone size, and the DNA gave D and trimming. This sample lists roughly 80,000 clones; around 84% were detected once. The ten largest clonotypes hold roughly 2.4% of the sample.

The cohort comprised fewer than 750 healthy bone marrow donors. At the time of sampling, all cohort members were nominally healthy, though unrecorded immune exposures were likely present. The donor was CMV seronegative and was included in the group of under 450 seronegative cohort members. Each donor provided a peripheral blood sample, and peripheral blood mononuclear cells were used for TCR beta sequencing. Genomic DNA was extracted from the blood cell samples with the Qiagen DNeasy Blood Extraction Kit. This sample was included in a study of cytomegalovirus exposure and HLA in healthy donors (dated by TCRdb to about 2017). For context, the study as a whole: In an earlier analysis of fewer than 750 of the donors, 276 Gb of sequence data and just under 120 million unique TCR beta sequences from about 179 million T cells were reported. Among roughly 400 genotyped donors of the cohort, an average of approximately 240,000 unique TCR beta nucleotide sequences were sequenced per donor, roughly 20% of them non-productive. The later analysis used no new phenotypic data to find candidate immune exposures, relying instead on TCR beta sequences and their occurrence across donors. The number of typed donors differed by locus: about 629-630 for A, B, C, DRB1 and DQB1; 500 to 550 for DQA1; over 600 for DPA1; and 400 to 480 for DPB1. The T cell repertoires of 666 subjects were profiled by immunosequencing and related to cytomegalovirus serostatus. Besides the first cohort of about 730 subjects, a separate validation cohort made up of around 120 different subjects was used. Every discovery cohort repertoire had been produced on one sequencing platform. Genome-wide SNP genotypes for about 65% of the roughly 700 donors were used in a later genetic analysis, which treated that subset as a discovery cohort. Roughly five DR-DQ haplotypes were treated as single units for association and clustering because of strong linkage in the cohort. The study aimed to test whether signatures of past pathogen exposure could be identified by cataloging public T cell receptors. In a later analysis, previously published TCR beta repertoires from about 670 donors were re-analyzed and high-resolution HLA genotyping was added so that TCR occurrence patterns could be studied. About 300 gigabases of sequencing data and 78 million or so unique TCR sequences were included in an early release covering 550 to 650 HLA-typed donors. In an earlier analysis of 500 to 650 of the donors, high-throughput TCR beta sequencing was used to judge whether each TCR beta V gene segment behaved as functional or pseudogenic. The study combined high-throughput TCR immunosequencing, statistical association of individual TCRs with disease status, and machine learning to predict cytomegalovirus infection status. Donor age, sex, ethnicity and CMV serostatus were compiled together with the repertoire data. Of the roughly 400 genotyped donors, about 80% fell in the genetic ancestry cluster associated with self-reported Caucasian donors. HLA typing covered class I and class II loci at four-digit resolution. What the study reported, not specific to this receptor: A few of the identified cytomegalovirus-associated TCR beta chains were confirmed in vitro to be specific for cytomegalovirus antigens. Assigning TCR associations to individual alleles was difficult when HLA alleles, especially DR and DQ, strongly co-occurred. Only TCR beta chains were sequenced in this cohort, and the absence of alpha or paired-chain data limited detectable features. A later analysis associated 16,951 TCR beta sequences with specific HLA alleles at a false discovery rate of 0.05. Because counts were too low, around 18 rarely observed V segments, including chromosome 9 orphons, were left out of the earlier analysis of approximately 500 of the donors. A cluster of highly shared sequence variants was judged likely to represent a technical artifact of the sequencing pipeline. The study gave a list of under 200 TCR beta chains associated with cytomegalovirus. Most TCR sequences were seen in very few donors, while some public TCRs were found in many individuals. The authors suggested that the approach could potentially be extended to other disease states and immunological phenotypes. The presence/absence analyses assumed that sequencing depth was roughly uniform across donors, and that assumption may not be true. A later analysis found that HLA-associated TCR beta chains were more clonally expanded and had lower generation probabilities than equally common non-associated chains. Linkage disequilibrium might explain the correlated functional status among segregating V segments, but an unknown experimental factor could not be excluded. Some IMGT-functional V segments, including TRBV6-2 and TRBV6-3, could not be told apart with the 87-base-pair reads, so those segments were excluded. Broadly in line with IMGT annotations, most TCR beta V segments showed up in productive rearrangements about 90% or about 30% of the time in an earlier analysis of under 700 of the donors. A further reported finding was that TCR beta sequences accurately predicted the HLA-A and HLA-B alleles for most subjects in the first cohort. Because HLA typing was missing for some donors at each locus, association tests included only the typed subset. In a later genetic analysis, a missense DCLRE1C variant was associated with V-gene and J-gene trimming of TCR beta chains, and the association was replicated in an independent cohort. According to a later analysis, TCR association rates differed among HLA loci, with DRB1 alleles showing the most associated TCRs and HLA-C alleles showing the fewest. A later analysis reported that several top co-occurrence clusters appeared linked to parvovirus B19, influenza, CMV and Epstein-Barr virus. A later analysis found that most CMV-associated TCR beta chains appeared HLA-restricted, with HLA associations seemingly driven largely by CMV exposure. CMV serostatus was the only immune exposure information available for the cohort. The classifier was reported to diagnose cytomegalovirus status with high specificity and sensitivity in both the original cohort and the validation cohort. A later genetic analysis reported fewer N-insertions in productive TCRs among donors in an Asian-associated ancestry cluster than the roughly 700-donor mean.

CDR1 and CDR2 are drawn from the germline V gene: SNHLY, FYNNEI. From the cysteine through the phenylalanine, the CDR3 covers 15 amino acids. The sequence is cut down to CDR3 DNA, 45 bases in frame from base 1. The germline V end is reduced by 3 bases and the J end by 7 bases; junction bases left unmatched: 9. Recombination joined TRBV2 with TRBJ2-1; a stretch of 7 junction bases matches TRBD2. The sample comprised PBMCs. The sequence came from a woman aged 45-60 years in good health and CMV-seronegative. Read as DNA, the sequence is TGTGCCAGCAGTGATTCAGGCGGGAGTGGGAATGAGCAGTTCTTC. This sequence encodes CASSDSGGSGNEQFF.